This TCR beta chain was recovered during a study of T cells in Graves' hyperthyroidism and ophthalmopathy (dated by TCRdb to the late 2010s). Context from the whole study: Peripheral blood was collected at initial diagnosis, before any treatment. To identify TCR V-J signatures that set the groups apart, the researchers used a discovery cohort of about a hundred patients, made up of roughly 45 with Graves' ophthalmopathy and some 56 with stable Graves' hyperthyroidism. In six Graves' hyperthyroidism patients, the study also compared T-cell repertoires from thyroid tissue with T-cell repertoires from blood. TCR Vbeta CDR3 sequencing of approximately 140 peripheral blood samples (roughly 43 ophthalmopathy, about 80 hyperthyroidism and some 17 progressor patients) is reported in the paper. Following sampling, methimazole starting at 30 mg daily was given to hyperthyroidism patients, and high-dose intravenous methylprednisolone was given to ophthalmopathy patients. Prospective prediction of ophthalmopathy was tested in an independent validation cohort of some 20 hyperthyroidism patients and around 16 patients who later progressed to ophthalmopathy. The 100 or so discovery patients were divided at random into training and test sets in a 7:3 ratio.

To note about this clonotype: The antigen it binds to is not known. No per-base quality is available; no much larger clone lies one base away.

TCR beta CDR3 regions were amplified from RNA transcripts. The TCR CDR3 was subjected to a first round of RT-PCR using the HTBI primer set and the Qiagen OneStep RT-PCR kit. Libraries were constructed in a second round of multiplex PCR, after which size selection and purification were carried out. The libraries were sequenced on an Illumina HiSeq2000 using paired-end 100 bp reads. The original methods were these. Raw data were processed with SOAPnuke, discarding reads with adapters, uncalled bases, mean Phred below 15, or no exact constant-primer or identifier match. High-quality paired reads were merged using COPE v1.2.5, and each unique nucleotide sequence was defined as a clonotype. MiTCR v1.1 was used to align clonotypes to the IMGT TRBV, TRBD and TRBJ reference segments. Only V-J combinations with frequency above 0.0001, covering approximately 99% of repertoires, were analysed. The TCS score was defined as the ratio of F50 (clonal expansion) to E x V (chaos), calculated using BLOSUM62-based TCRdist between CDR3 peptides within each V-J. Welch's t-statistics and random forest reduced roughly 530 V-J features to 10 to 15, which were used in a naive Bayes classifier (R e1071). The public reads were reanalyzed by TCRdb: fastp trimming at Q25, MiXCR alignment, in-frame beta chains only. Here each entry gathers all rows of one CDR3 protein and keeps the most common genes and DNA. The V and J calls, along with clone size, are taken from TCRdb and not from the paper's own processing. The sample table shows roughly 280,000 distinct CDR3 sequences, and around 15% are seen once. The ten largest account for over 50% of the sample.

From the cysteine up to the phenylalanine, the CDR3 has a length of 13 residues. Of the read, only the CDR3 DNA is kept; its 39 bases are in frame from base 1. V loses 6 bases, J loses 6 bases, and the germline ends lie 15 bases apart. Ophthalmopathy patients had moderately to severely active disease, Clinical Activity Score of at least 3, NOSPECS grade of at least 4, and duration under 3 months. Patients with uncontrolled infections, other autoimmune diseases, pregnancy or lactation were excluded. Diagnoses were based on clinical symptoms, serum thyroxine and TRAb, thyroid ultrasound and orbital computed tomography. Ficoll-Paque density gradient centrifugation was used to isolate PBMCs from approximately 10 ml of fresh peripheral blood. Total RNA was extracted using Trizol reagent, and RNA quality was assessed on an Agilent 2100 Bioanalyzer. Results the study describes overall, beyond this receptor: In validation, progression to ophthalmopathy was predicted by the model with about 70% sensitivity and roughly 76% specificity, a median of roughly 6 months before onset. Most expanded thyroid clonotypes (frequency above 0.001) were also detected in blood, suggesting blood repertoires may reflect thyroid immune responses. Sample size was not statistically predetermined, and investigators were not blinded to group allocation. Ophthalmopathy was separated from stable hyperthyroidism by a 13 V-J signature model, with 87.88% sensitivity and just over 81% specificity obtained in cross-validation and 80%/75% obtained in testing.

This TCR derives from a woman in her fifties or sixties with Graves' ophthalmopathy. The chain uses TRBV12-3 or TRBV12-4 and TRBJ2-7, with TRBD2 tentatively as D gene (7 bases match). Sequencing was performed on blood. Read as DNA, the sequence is TGTGCCAGCAGCCGGGGGGCGGTTGGCGAGCAGTACTTC. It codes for CASSRGAVGEQYF.